This entry concerns a single T cell receptor (beta chain). No antigen is known for it. The source of the sample is a study of beta chain features in type 1 diabetes. General observations from the study: PCR could preferentially amplify shorter templates, alike in patients and controls. cDNA sequencing could over-represent cells with high TCR expression. Type 1 diabetes patients had moderately but significantly shorter TCRB CDR3s in all four CD4+ subsets. A pattern of fewer insertions and more deletions at VDJ junctions was seen in type 1 diabetes patients.

CDR3 size: 14 residues. Germline V gene data show CDR1 as SGHNT and CDR2 as YYREEE (reference sequence). Trimming shortened V by 4 bases and J by 3 bases, and 13 bases separated the two germline ends. Sorting that relied on CD45RO/CCR7/CD25/CD127/CD95/CD27 yielded CD4+ naive, central memory, regulatory and stem cell-like memory cells. Every isolated RNA sample was fully reverse transcribed, so sequencing captured expressed TCRB transcripts. Some clones are missing from TCRdb's copy, which holds only in-frame ones; the method was immunoSEQ multiplex PCR. Found here are roughly 260,000 clones, 20% of them singletons; the top ten hold less than 0.03%.

The sequence derives from a woman aged 40-49 years with type 1 diabetes. The gene calls are TRBV5-4 and TRBJ2-5; TRBD2 is a possible D gene (6 bases). Sequenced input: naive CD4+ T cells from blood. CDR3 in DNA: TGTGCCAGCAGCCGGAGGGGCAGGGAAGAGACCCAGTACTTC. Protein product: CASSRRGREETQYF.